This T cell receptor (beta chain) is drawn from a study of CXCR3-negative and CXCR3-positive naive CD8 T cells. Whole-study results and caveats: Comparison of naive cells showed more hydrophobic TRB CDR3s in CXCR3-positive than in CXCR3-negative naive cells.

Germline V lookup: CDR1 MNHEY, CDR2 SVGEGT. This CDR3 has 14 amino acids. A remark on this clonotype: The antigen remains undetermined.

UMI-tagged TRB cDNA libraries were built via 5' RACE. TCRdb re-analyzed the 5' RACE reads; it lists each CDR3 protein once, without DNA. The specimen's table records approximately 100,000 distinct CDR3 sequences. This clonotype was sampled from a human donor in good health. Some clones in this sample may be carry-over from other donors' samples. The chain links TRBV6-2 or TRBV6-3 to TRBJ2-1. The source material was naive CXCR3+ CD8+ T cells from blood. Subset here: CD45RO-CCR7+CD27+CD95- naive CD8+ T cells expressing CXCR3 (TNR3+). CDR3 sequence reads: CASSYLHLNNEQFF.